The clone carrying this TCR beta chain occurred many times. The sample is drawn from a study of T-cell reconstitution after alpha-beta-depleted transplantation in children. The TCRbeta library was prepared with unique molecular identifiers. TCRdb independently ran MiXCR on the PCR reads; one entry per CDR3 protein. The repertoire holds about 270,000 distinct CDR3 sequences, 9.9% seen once, with about 9.5% in the top ten. The CDR3 covers 15 residues. Between the trimmed V and J ends, which lost 5 bases and 1 base, there was a span of 12 bases. The gene calls are TRBV12-3 or TRBV12-4 and TRBJ1-5, with D maybe TRBD1 (6 bases). The clonotype comes from a human donor who donated a stem cell graft to a child with SCID. The sample consisted of PBMCs from the stem cell graft donor, taken from the stem cell graft. The CDR3 DNA reads TGTGCCAGCAGTGAAACAGGGTTAAGCAATCAGCCCCAGCATTTT. Its translation: CASSETGLSNQPQHF.